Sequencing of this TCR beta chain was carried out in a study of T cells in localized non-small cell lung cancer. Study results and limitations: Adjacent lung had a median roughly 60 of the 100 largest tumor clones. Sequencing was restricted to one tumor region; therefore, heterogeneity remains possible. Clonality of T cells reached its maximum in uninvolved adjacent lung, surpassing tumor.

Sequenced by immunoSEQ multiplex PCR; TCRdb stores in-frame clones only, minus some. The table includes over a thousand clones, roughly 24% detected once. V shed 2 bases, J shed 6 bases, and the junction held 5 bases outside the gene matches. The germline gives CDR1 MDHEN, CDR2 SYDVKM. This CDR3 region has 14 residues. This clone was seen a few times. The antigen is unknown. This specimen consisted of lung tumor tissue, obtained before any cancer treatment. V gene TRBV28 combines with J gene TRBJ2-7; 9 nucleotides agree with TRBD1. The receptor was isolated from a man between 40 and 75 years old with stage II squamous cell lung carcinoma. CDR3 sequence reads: CASSLGTGNLEQYF. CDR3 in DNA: TGTGCCAGCAGTTTAGGGACAGGGAATCTCGAGCAGTACTTC.